Each of the 27 T cell receptor beta chains below was sequenced from the same sample in a study of T-cell memory formation after mild COVID-19. TCRdb fed the 5' RACE reads into MiXCR, producing one record per CDR3 protein. The sample lists 200,000 to 250,000 distinct CDR3 sequences; less than 20% were seen once. Source material: PBMCs or a T cell subset sorted from them (not recorded which). Receptors originate from a man younger than 35 who had mild COVID-19 (a few samples of this study predate the infection). Cell type and time point are not known.

The sample holds a few counts of this clonotype. This chain joins TRBV20-1 and TRBJ2-6, with D hard to call. Germline values: CDR1 DFQATT, CDR2 SNEGSKA (reference sequence). The CDR3 has 16 residues. V was pared by 0 bases and J by 0 bases, with 9 bases between. The CDR3 DNA sequence: TGCAGTGCTAGAGATTTGGTTGACTCTGGGGCCAACGTCCTGACTTTC. Translation: CSARDLVDSGANVLTF.

The V call is TRBV28, the J call TRBJ1-3, with 9 positions matching TRBD1. The germline V gene encodes CDR1 MDHEN and CDR2 SYDVKM. The CDR3 sequence is 15 residues long. The V and J ends lost 6 bases and 2 bases, in that order; junction bases with no gene match: 5. The CDR3 coding sequence is TGTGCCAGCAGCCCCGGGACAGGGACTGGAAACACCATATATTTT. The encoded protein is CASSPGTGTGNTIYF.

The chain employs TRBV5-7 and TRBJ2-1; no firm D call. TRBV5-7 is an ORF for which the function is uncertain. The ends were cut back, 1 base at V and 6 bases at J, with 8 bases in the middle. This CDR3 comprises 13 residues. The CDR3 DNA reads as TGTGCCAGCAGCTTGTACAAGGGCAATGAGCAGTTCTTC. Translated: CASSLYKGNEQFF.

The sample holds a few counts of this clonotype. The V gene is TRBV4-1, the J gene TRBJ2-7; perhaps D is TRBD1 or TRBD2 (6 bases each). The CDR3 sequence is 15 residues long. Deletions cut 4 bases from V and 2 bases from J, with 15 bases between. The V gene's germline CDR1 is MGHRA and CDR2 YSYEKL. DNA of the CDR3: TGCGCCAGCAGCCTCGGGGGCAACCCAACCTACGAGCAGTACTTC. Its translation is CASSLGGNPTYEQYF.

This clonotype occurred many times. This chain links TRBV5-1 with TRBJ2-5; D could derive from TRBD1 or TRBD2 (5 bases each). This CDR3 is built from 16 residues. Germline CDR1 is SGHRS and CDR2 is YFSETQ. V dropped 2 bases and J dropped 4 bases, with 18 bases sitting between them. The CDR3 bases are TGCGCCAGCAGCTTATTGGGGGAAGGGAGTAGAGAGACCCAGTACTTC. Its protein product is CASSLLGEGSRETQYF.

This chain connects TRBV5-1 to TRBJ2-5; D tentatively fits TRBD1 or TRBD2 (7 bases each). CDR3 size: 16 residues. Germline CDR1 and CDR2: SGHRS and YFSETQ. V was pared by 5 bases and J by 1 base, with 18 bases between. The CDR3 nucleotides are TGCGCCAGCAGTTCGGGCAGGGGGGGAGCCCAAGAGACCCAGTACTTC. Translated: CASSSGRGGAQETQYF. The whole variable domain, remainder taken from reference TRBV5-1 and TRBJ2-5, is KAGVTQTPRYLIKTRGQQVTLSCSPISGHRSVSWYQQTPGQGLQFLFEYFSETQRNKGNFPGRFSGRQFSNSRSEMNVSTLELGDSALYLCASSSGRGGAQETQYFGPGTRLLVL.

There are a few counts of this clonotype. This rearrangement joins TRBV7-2 to TRBJ1-1; possibly TRBD1 for D (5 bases). Germline V gene lookup returns CDR1 SGHTA and CDR2 FQGNSA. V dropped 6 bases and J dropped 4 bases, with 15 bases sitting between them. The CDR3 has 14 residues. For the CDR3, the DNA is TGTGCCAGCAGTCTCCAGGGCAGAGTCACTGAAGCTTTCTTT. Its translation: CASSLQGRVTEAFF.

The gene calls are TRBV19 and TRBJ1-6, with D perhaps matching TRBD1 (6 bases). V was pared by 6 bases and J by 7 bases, with 13 bases between. Looked up from germline, CDR1 is LNHDA and CDR2 is SQIVND (reference sequence). This CDR3 has 14 amino acids. The CDR3 loop is CASSYDRLNSPLHF. DNA for the CDR3: TGTGCCAGTAGCTACGACAGGTTGAATTCACCCCTCCACTTT.

This clonotype has a handful of counts. The J gene is TRBJ2-2, the V gene TRBV7-2; 9 positions agree with TRBD2. There are 16 residues in the CDR3. The trim removed 5 bases at V and 3 bases at J, leaving 7 bases unmatched. The V gene's germline CDR1 is SGHTA and CDR2 FQGNSA. The CDR3 DNA sequence: TGTGCCAGCAGCCCGCGACTAGCGGCCTACACCGGGGAGCTGTTTTTT. Encoded protein: CASSPRLAAYTGELFF.

This clonotype was found a few times. This chain links TRBV10-3 with TRBJ2-3, with 8 nucleotides matching TRBD2. Trimming cost V 7 bases and J 6 bases; bases outside gene matches: 6. CDR3 length: 13 amino acids. Germline V lookup: CDR1 ENHRY, CDR2 SYGVKD. CDR3 coding DNA: TGTGCCATCAAAGTAGCGGGGTCGGATACGCAGTATTTT. It encodes CAIKVAGSDTQYF.

The genes are TRBV6-6 and TRBJ2-2, with 8 bases matching TRBD1. The CDR3 loop spans 14 amino acids. Germline trimming cut 5 bases from V and 8 bases from J; bases unmatched to any gene: 7. Germline CDR1 and CDR2: MNHNY and SVGAGI (reference sequence). As DNA, the CDR3 is TGTGCCAGCAGTAGCCGGACAGGGTGGGGGGAGCTGTTTTTT. It specifies CASSSRTGWGELFF.

The V gene is TRBV5-1, the J gene TRBJ1-2; 12 bases are shared with TRBD1. The CDR3 runs 13 residues. The V segment lost 7 bases and the J segment 9 bases; nucleotides outside the gene matches: 7. CDR1 and CDR2 (germline): SGHRS, YFSETQ. CDR3 nucleotide sequence: TGCGCCAGCGGCGGGACAGGGGGCGATAGCTACACCTTC. Protein product: CASGGTGGDSYTF.

The rearrangement uses TRBV7-2 and TRBJ1-2; 12 positions agree with TRBD1. This CDR3 comprises 17 residues. CDR1 and CDR2 from the germline V gene are SGHTA and FQGNSA. The V and J ends lost 5 bases and 4 bases, in that order; junction bases with no gene match: 11. CDR3 region: CASSQRPGTGGGYGYTF. The CDR3 DNA reads TGTGCCAGCAGCCAAAGACCCGGGACAGGGGGCGGCTATGGCTACACCTTC.

This clonotype appeared many times. CDR3 protein: CASSPVATNEKLFF. For the CDR3, the DNA is TGTGCCAGCTCACCGGTTGCAACTAATGAAAAACTGTTTTTT. The rearrangement links TRBV18 to TRBJ1-4; D not resolved. The CDR3 is made up of 14 amino acids. Germline lookup yields CDR1 KGHSH and CDR2 LQKENI. V was shortened by 3 bases and J by 0 bases, with 5 bases between the two germline ends.

The gene calls are TRBV20-1 and TRBJ2-7, with a possible D match to TRBD2 (6 bases). This CDR3 is 13 amino acids long. From germline, CDR1 is DFQATT and CDR2 SNEGSKA (reference sequence). V lost 7 bases and J lost 4, with 17 bases in between. The CDR3 bases are TGCAGTGTGAGAGGCGGGGATCTATACGAGCAGTACTTC. It translates to CSVRGGDLYEQYF.

The chain links TRBV28 to TRBJ1-5; 7 bases map to TRBD1. J gave up 0 bases and V 6 bases, and 8 bases lay outside the gene matches. The CDR3 spans 16 residues. Germline V gives CDR1 MDHEN, CDR2 SYDVKM. The CDR3 loop reads CASSHPRGASNQPQHF. CDR3 DNA: TGTGCCAGCAGCCACCCCAGGGGGGCTAGCAATCAGCCCCAGCATTTT.

CDR3 protein: CATSDGQRTGELFF. The DNA of the CDR3 is TGTGCCACCAGTGATGGGCAGCGCACCGGGGAGCTGTTTTTT. The chain joins TRBV24-1 to TRBJ2-2; no firm D call. The CDR3 runs to 14 residues. Germline V gene sequence: CDR1 KGHDR, CDR2 SFDVKD. The V gene lost 3 bases and the J gene lost 4 bases, with 8 bases spanning the gap.

This clonotype was detected ten times or more. Here the CDR3 DNA reads TGCGCCAGCAGCCAAGATTTTGGAGCAGCCGAAGCTTTCTTT. Amino acid sequence: CASSQDFGAAEAFF. The rearrangement joins TRBV4-1 to TRBJ1-1; D is uncertain. Trimming left V 0 bases short and J 8 bases short, with 13 bases between. The germline gives CDR1 MGHRA, CDR2 YSYEKL. This CDR3 comprises 14 residues.

The sample holds many counts of this clonotype. The rearrangement joins TRBV30 to TRBJ2-7; TRBD2 matches 7 bases. J lost 2 bases, V lost 3 bases, and 10 bases had no gene match. Germline CDR1 and CDR2: GTSNPN and SVGIG (reference sequence). The CDR3 extends over 15 amino acids. This CDR3 is CAWSRGWGGPYEQYF. As DNA, the CDR3 is TGTGCCTGGAGCCGAGGATGGGGGGGACCCTACGAGCAGTACTTC.

The CDR3 protein is CASSPGHASPLHF. CDR3 nucleotides: TGTGCCAGCAGTCCGGGACACGCGTCACCCCTCCACTTT. J is TRBJ1-6 and V is TRBV6-5, with a weak D call TRBD1 (6 bases). V lost 5 bases, J lost 10 bases, and 12 bases lay in between. The CDR3 spans 13 residues. CDR1 and CDR2 (germline): MNHEY, SVGAGI.

The chain joins TRBV6-5 to TRBJ2-1; D ambiguous. The CDR3 is 12 amino acids. Germline lookup yields CDR1 MNHEY and CDR2 SVGAGI. With 5 bases removed from V and 9 bases from J, the gap between germline ends came to 11 bases. CDR3: CASSPWRGEQFF. The CDR3, as DNA: TGTGCCAGCAGTCCCTGGCGAGGTGAGCAGTTCTTC.

V and J are TRBV7-9 and TRBJ2-1, with 7 bases matching TRBD2. Germline lookup yields CDR1 SEHNR and CDR2 FQNEAQ (reference sequence). V lost 3 bases to trimming and J lost 1 base; unmatched junction nucleotides: 3. The CDR3 totals 15 residues. CDR3 residues: CASSFLAASYNEQFF. The CDR3 DNA reads TGTGCCAGCAGCTTTCTAGCGGCATCCTACAATGAGCAGTTCTTC. The whole variable domain, filled in from reference TRBV7-9 and TRBJ2-1, reads DTGVSQNPRHKITKRGQNVTFRCDPISEHNRLYWYRQTLGQGPEFLTYFQNEAQLEKSRLLSDRFSAERPKGSFSTLEIQRTEQGDSAMYLCASSFLAASYNEQFFGPGTRLTVL.

This rearrangement joins TRBV7-2 to TRBJ1-2; the D is unclear. Germline-derived CDR1 and CDR2 are SGHTA and FQGNSA. Trimming stripped 3 bases from V and 8 bases from J, with 10 bases between. The CDR3 spans 12 residues. The CDR3 DNA sequence: TGTGCCAGCAGCTTTCACGGGCCGGGCTACACCTTC. This encodes CASSFHGPGYTF.

This clonotype has only a few counts. This sequence joins TRBV20-1 and TRBJ2-5; perhaps D is TRBD1 or TRBD2 (5 bases each). V lost 3 bases to trimming and J lost 5 bases, with 19 bases between them. This CDR3 has 15 residues. Germline CDR1 is DFQATT and CDR2 is SNEGSKA (reference sequence). CDR3 residues: CSARGDLLLLETQYF. In nucleotides, the CDR3 is TGCAGTGCTAGGGGGGATCTTTTGTTATTGGAGACCCAGTACTTC.

This clonotype was counted between two and nine times. The chain couples TRBV2 to TRBJ2-1; 10 bases match TRBD1. V gave up 5 bases and J gave up 9 bases; unmatched junction bases: 7. Germline V gives CDR1 SNHLY, CDR2 FYNNEI. This CDR3 region has 14 residues. The CDR3 bases are TGTGCCAGCAGTCCCGGGACAGGGGTTTTTGAGCAGTTCTTC. The encoded protein is CASSPGTGVFEQFF.

V gene TRBV20-1 combines with J gene TRBJ1-5, with 8 nucleotides matching TRBD1. Germline V CDR1 and CDR2: DFQATT, SNEGSKA (reference sequence). The J segment lost 7 bases and the V segment lost 5 bases, leaving 7 bases of the junction unmatched. The CDR3 consists of 13 residues. The CDR3 reads CSAGRTGNQPQHF. CDR3 coding DNA: TGCAGTGCTGGCCGGACAGGGAACCAGCCCCAGCATTTT.

This clonotype has more than one count but fewer than ten. The chain uses TRBV5-1 and TRBJ2-3; 7 bases line up with TRBD2. Looked up from germline, CDR1 is SGHRS and CDR2 is YFSETQ. V gave up 7 bases and J gave up 1 base; unmatched junction bases: 6. This CDR3 spans 14 amino acids. The CDR3 bases are TGCGCCAGCGTAGCGGGCGGGGGCACAGATACGCAGTATTTT. Translating gives CASVAGGGTDTQYF. The full variable domain, its missing parts supplied by reference TRBV5-1 and TRBJ2-3, is KAGVTQTPRYLIKTRGQQVTLSCSPISGHRSVSWYQQTPGQGLQFLFEYFSETQRNKGNFPGRFSGRQFSNSRSEMNVSTLELGDSALYLCASVAGGGTDTQYFGPGTRLTVL.